This TCR beta chain was retrieved from a study of CD8+CD57+ T cells in acquired aplastic anemia. This CDR3 comprises 19 residues. CDR1 and CDR2 (germline): LGHNA, YSLEER. V lost 0 bases and J lost 6; bases outside the gene matches: 14. Patients chosen for sequencing had CD8+CD57+ cells that had expanded, as shown by flow cytometry. Study results and limitations: Comparison of patients with controls identified about 27 shared CD8+ CDR3 sequences. Levels of CD8+ Simpson's diversity were not significantly distinct in patients versus controls.

Genomic DNA acted as the template from which TCR beta VDJ combination and CDR3 sequence profiling were carried out. TCRdb independently ran MiXCR on the reads; one entry per CDR3 protein. The sample has nearly 60,000 distinct CDR3 sequences, approximately 50% seen once; the top ten hold under 20%. This clonotype was found many times. Its antigen remains unknown. Sequenced: sorted CD4+, CD8+, or CD8+CD57+ T cells (not recorded which) from PBMCs. The rearrangement joins TRBV4-3 to TRBJ2-1; TRBD2 aligns across 10 bases. The receptor comes from a human donor with aplastic anemia. CDR3 loop: CASSQEGAGGPSPANEQFF. The CDR3 coding sequence is TGCGCCAGCAGCCAAGAGGGAGCGGGGGGGCCAAGTCCCGCCAATGAGCAGTTCTTC.